These T cell receptor beta chains were read from a single sample in a study of OX40 agonist ivuxolimab in advanced cancers. TCRdb's table, derived via immunoSEQ multiplex PCR, lists solely in-frame clones and lacks some. The sample carries 55,000 to 80,000 clones, around 84% recorded once. Sequences were derived from CD4+ or CD8+ T cells sorted from blood, sampled in a trial of the OX40 agonist ivuxolimab. All receptors derive from an adult with an advanced solid tumor such as melanoma, head and neck, liver or kidney cancer. The conserved cysteine and the conserved F or W are not part of the CDR3 here. The size entry is marked missing in some rows and otherwise reads once, few, many or a size class.

clone_size v_call cdr3_aa
NA TRBV28 ASSLGGLNEKLF
NA TRBV7-9 ASSLAFDSYGYT
NA TRBV4-1 ASSQDRKAGGNEQF
NA TRBV6-1 ASSGDVYTRGYT
once TRBV7-9 ASSLYPGKGQPQH
NA TRBV6-5 ASRGLNSPLH
NA TRBV18 ASSPGQGWEPQH
NA TRBV4-2 ASSLFRDRSYNEQF
NA TRBV18 ASSPSGGNTEAF
once TRBV4-1 ASSQERRGFGYEQY
NA TRBV19 ASRTTISNNEQF
NA TRBV5-1 ASSLDVVDKLALYGYT
once TRBV19 ASSLRTGGNTEAF
few TRBV7-9 ASTLTGANTEAF
NA TRBV5-5 ASSLVIPPYEQY
NA TRBV7-3 ASSARGAGEQY
NA TRBV7-3 ASSSTPGQGTDTQY
NA TRBV10-1 ASSDRASGDETQY
NA TRBV18 ASSPRDRGRGDEQF
NA TRBV7-2 ASRKASSGNTIY
NA TRBV18 ASSPPNGGYT
NA TRBV7-2 ASSQNRLYNSPLH
few TRBV6-4 ASSEGTQAF
few TRBV6-1 ASSEAPQPQH
NA TRBV7-8 ASSPPGIDTEAF
NA TRBV19 ASRAKGRDSSNQPQH
NA TRBV10-3 AIRQGPSTDTQY
NA TRBV28 ASTQTRDRAYSRAF
few TRBV6-5 ASSIDRNSPLH
NA TRBV2 ATQGGSNQPQH
once TRBV7-9 ASSQTETGVEKLF
once TRBV10-3 AISEGQGYTEAF
NA TRBV25-1 ASIPAGGLIYNEQF
NA TRBV29-1 SVEEFDTQY
NA TRBV9 ASSVPGGLAYNEQF
NA TRBV28 ASSPGYEQY
NA TRBV4-1 ASSQDPRGTEAF
NA TRBV6-4 ASSGHGETQY
NA TRBV5-5 ASSLAGLGGTDTQY
NA TRBV15 ATSRGIRDRVYEQY
NA TRBV6-6 ASSYSPPGFYTEAF
NA TRBV7-7 ASSLARGTSGGREQY
NA TRBV2 ASSEALGLDTQY
NA TRBV29-1 SVARGGETQY
NA TRBV28 ASSLAGFLNTEAF
NA TRBV19 ASKSATRGETQY
NA TRBV6-4 ASSEGPSAVGEQF
NA TRBV2 ASSVDLWETQY
NA TRBV7-3 ASSLSGGLSPEQY
once TRBV7-3 ASSLRGQETQY
NA TRBV5-4 ASSLAGNTDTQY
NA TRBV21-1 ASSEDRGVVDEQY